This T cell receptor beta chain comes out of a study of CD8 T cells in ankylosing spondylitis. Regarding the study as a whole: Clones that were linked to disease were CD8+ and were relatively rare in peripheral blood. What appeared characteristic of ankylosing spondylitis blood was a TCR beta motif of eight highly homologous variants.

The authors made TCR beta libraries by quantitative 5'-RACE with molecular barcodes. TCRdb used MiXCR to reprocess the 5' RACE reads, holding one entry per CDR3 protein. The data contain fewer than 350,000 distinct CDR3 sequences, around 10% of them seen just once; the ten biggest clones take up roughly 9%. This clonotype was recorded at least ten times. The antigen is not known. This CDR3 has 15 amino acids. Germline CDR1 reads SGHRS; CDR2 reads YFSETQ. Germline trimming cut 2 bases from V and 4 bases from J; bases unmatched to any gene: 6. The TCR was taken from a female donor with ankylosing spondylitis or in good health (not recorded which). The sequencing sample was made of blood, either unsorted or a sorted T cell fraction (not recorded which). The V call is TRBV5-1, the J call TRBJ1-5, with TRBD1 matching 7 bases. The CDR3 loop is CASSFGTDPNQPQHF. CDR3 sequence (DNA): TGCGCCAGCAGCTTCGGGACAGACCCAAATCAGCCCCAGCATTTT.